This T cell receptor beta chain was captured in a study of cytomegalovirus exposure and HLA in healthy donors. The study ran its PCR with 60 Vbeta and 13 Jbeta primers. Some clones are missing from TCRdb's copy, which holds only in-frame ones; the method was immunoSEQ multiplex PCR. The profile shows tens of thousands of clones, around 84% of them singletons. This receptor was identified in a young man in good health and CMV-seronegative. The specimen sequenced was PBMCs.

CDR3 loop: CASSPGLAGAVTGELFF. The CDR3 DNA follows: TGTGCCAGCAGCCCGGGACTAGCGGGAGCGGTCACCGGGGAGCTGTTTTTT. The chain carries TRBV14 and TRBJ2-2, with TRBD2 identical over 14 bases. The CDR3 sequence is 17 residues long. The germline CDR1 and CDR2 sequences are SGHDN and FVKESK. Trimming at V came to 4 bases and at J to 4 bases, leaving 5 bases not matched to a gene. Filled out from reference TRBV14 and TRBJ2-2, the complete variable domain reads EAGVTQFPSHSVIEKGQTVTLRCDPISGHDNLYWYRRVMGKEIKFLLHFVKESKQDESGMPNNRFLAERTGGTYSTLKVQPAELEDSGVYFCASSPGLAGAVTGELFFGEGSRLTVL.